This is a list of T cell receptor beta chains from one sample in a study of blood T cell repertoires in COVID-19. Some clones are missing from TCRdb's copy, which holds only in-frame ones; the method was immunoSEQ multiplex PCR. The repertoire holds 260,000 or so clones, with around 90% as singletons. Sequencing was carried out using peripheral blood. These receptors came from a human donor in a cohort sampled during active COVID-19. Each CDR3 is given with its conserved first and last residue. D genes are given only for firm matches. The listing skips clone size in some rows; elsewhere it reads once, few, many or a size class.

cdr3_nt cdr3_aa j_call d_call v_call clone_size
TGTGCCAGCAGCTTGGACATAGCGGGGGTAGACCAAGAGACCCAGTACTTC CASSLDIAGVDQETQYF TRBJ2-5 TRBD2 TRBV13 .
TGTGCCAGCTCACCATCCAGGCCCGGGAGTTATAGCAATCAGCCCCAGCATTTT CASSPSRPGSYSNQPQHF TRBJ1-5 . TRBV18 .
TGTGCCAGTAGTATACAGGGGGCGGATGAGACCCAGTACTTC CASSIQGADETQYF TRBJ2-5 TRBD1 TRBV19 .
TGTGCCAGCGGGAGAGGACAGACCAACACTGAAGCTTTCTTT CASGRGQTNTEAFF TRBJ1-1 . TRBV7-8 few
TGCGCCAGCACGGCAGGGGGCAACTATGGCTACACCTTC CASTAGGNYGYTF TRBJ1-2 TRBD1 TRBV5-1 .
TGTGCGACCCGGGCGGGCCCTCACGTCGGATCCTACGAGCAGTACTTC CATRAGPHVGSYEQYF TRBJ2-7 . TRBV15 .
TGTGCCAGCAGCTTAAACAGTCACACTGAAGCTTTCTTT CASSLNSHTEAFF TRBJ1-1 . TRBV7-2 .
TGTGCCAGCATTCAGGGGAGGGGGTTCCAAGAGACCCAGTACTTC CASIQGRGFQETQYF TRBJ2-5 . TRBV6-5 .
TGTGCCAGCAGCCCCCTAGTTGGGGGCGGTGGCTATGGCTACACCTTC CASSPLVGGGGYGYTF TRBJ1-2 . TRBV3-1/TRBV3-2 once
TGTGCCAGCACCCTACTCCCCGGGACAGAACGCTATGGCTACACCTTC CASTLLPGTERYGYTF TRBJ1-2 TRBD1 TRBV7-9 .
TGTGCCAGCAGTGAATGGGGACAGGGCGACTTCTACAATGAGCAGTTCTTC CASSEWGQGDFYNEQFF TRBJ2-1 TRBD1 TRBV6-1 .
TGTGCCAGCAGCCAGGAGGGATTTGGGTACGAGCAGTACTTC CASSQEGFGYEQYF TRBJ2-7 . TRBV14 .
TGTGCCAGCCAGAGGGGACAGGGGTCCTACGAGCAGTACTTC CASQRGQGSYEQYF TRBJ2-7 TRBD1 TRBV6-5 .
TGTGCCAGCAGCTTAGGTGCAGGAAACAATGAGCAGTTCTTC CASSLGAGNNEQFF TRBJ2-1 . TRBV7-2 .
TGTGCCAGCAGCTTAGAGGGGCTGAAGGTTTCGAACTATGGCTACACCTTC CASSLEGLKVSNYGYTF TRBJ1-2 . TRBV11-2 .
TGTGCCAGCAGCGAAGGACAGGGGGTGGAGCAGTACTTC CASSEGQGVEQYF TRBJ2-7 TRBD1 TRBV9 .
TGTGCCAGCAGCTACGGACTAGCGGGGGGGCCAGAGACCCAGTACTTC CASSYGLAGGPETQYF TRBJ2-5 TRBD2 TRBV11-3 .
TGTGCCAGCAGCTTATTGGGGAGATATGGCTACACCTTC CASSLLGRYGYTF TRBJ1-2 . TRBV7-9 .
TGTGCCAGCAGCTTCGGTGGGCCTCTCATCGCTGGAAACACCATATATTTT CASSFGGPLIAGNTIYF TRBJ1-3 . TRBV7-6 .
TGCGCCAGCAGCTCCCCGGGACTAGCGGGAGCTTCCTACAATGAGCAGTTCTTC CASSSPGLAGASYNEQFF TRBJ2-1 TRBD2 TRBV5-1 .
TGTGCCAGCAGCTTACCGGGAGGGCCTGTTTCAGATACGCAGTATTTT CASSLPGGPVSDTQYF TRBJ2-3 TRBD2 TRBV7-6 .
TGTGCCAGCAGTTTGGGACAGGGAACATACGAGCAGTACTTC CASSLGQGTYEQYF TRBJ2-7 TRBD1 TRBV11-2 .
TGTGCCAGCAGTTCAAACAGCTACGAGCAGTACTTC CASSSNSYEQYF TRBJ2-7 . TRBV12-3/TRBV12-4 .
TGCGCCAGCAGCTTAGTATTAGGACAGGCTGAGCAGTACTTC CASSLVLGQAEQYF TRBJ2-7 TRBD1 TRBV5-1 .
TGTGCCATCACAGGGGAAATAGGTGGCTACACCTTC CAITGEIGGYTF TRBJ1-2 TRBD1 TRBV12-3/TRBV12-4 .
TGTGCCAGCAGCTTATATCCGGACAGGTCCTCTGGAAACACCATATATTTT CASSLYPDRSSGNTIYF TRBJ1-3 TRBD1 TRBV11-2 .
TGTGCCAGCATGGGGCAGGGCCTCGAGCAGTACTTC CASMGQGLEQYF TRBJ2-7 . TRBV28 .
TGCGCCAGCAGCTCCGGGGGTGTAGCGGAAAAACTGTTTTTT CASSSGGVAEKLFF TRBJ1-4 . TRBV5-1 .
TGTGCCAGCTCACGGCCGAGCGAGGGGCAGTTCTTC CASSRPSEGQFF TRBJ2-1 . TRBV18 .
TGTGCCAGCAGCTTAGGGGACAGGGAAACCACTGAAGCTTTCTTT CASSLGDRETTEAFF TRBJ1-1 TRBD1 TRBV7-2 once
TGTGCCAGTAGTATCCCCAGTACATTCAATCAGCCCCAGCATTTT CASSIPSTFNQPQHF TRBJ1-5 . TRBV19 .
TGTGCCAGCTCACCGACATTGGAGGCTGGAAACACCATATATTTT CASSPTLEAGNTIYF TRBJ1-3 . TRBV18 .
TGTGCCACCAGCAGACCGGGGGGGGGTGGTCAAGAGACCCAGTACTTC CATSRPGGGGQETQYF TRBJ2-5 TRBD2 TRBV15 .
TGTGCCAGCAGCCAAGGGCGAGGTACGCAGTATTTT CASSQGRGTQYF TRBJ2-3 . TRBV3-1/TRBV3-2 .
TGTGCCAGCAGTTTCAGGGGGCAACTGAATGGCTACACCTTC CASSFRGQLNGYTF TRBJ1-2 TRBD1 TRBV6-2/TRBV6-3 .
TGTGCCAGCAGTTCCCCTAGCGGGGGGGCGTCAGATACGCAGTATTTT CASSSPSGGASDTQYF TRBJ2-3 TRBD2 TRBV6-2/TRBV6-3 .
TGCGCCAGCAGCCGACAGGGCCATGGCTACACCTTC CASSRQGHGYTF TRBJ1-2 TRBD1 TRBV5-1 .
TGTGCCAGCTCTATCTCTGGGGCCAACGTCCTGACTTTC CASSISGANVLTF TRBJ2-6 . TRBV9 many
TGTGCCAGCAGCTCGGACAGGGGAAACTATGGCTACACCTTC CASSSDRGNYGYTF TRBJ1-2 TRBD1 TRBV5-6 .
TGTGCCAGCAGCTCCCCTGGGGCTCTTGCAGGGAAGGGGGCAAATGAGCAGTTCTTC CASSSPGALAGKGANEQFF TRBJ2-1 TRBD1 TRBV7-2 .
TGTGCCAGCAGTTACCAATACGGTCCCTACGAGCAGTACTTC CASSYQYGPYEQYF TRBJ2-7 . TRBV6-5 .
TGTGCCATCAGTGCCTACAGGGCTGACACAGATACGCAGTATTTT CAISAYRADTDTQYF TRBJ2-3 . TRBV10-3 .
TGTGCCTGGACCGATACAGGGTATAGCAATCAGCCCCAGCATTTT CAWTDTGYSNQPQHF TRBJ1-5 . TRBV30 .